These 5 T cell receptor beta chains came from one sample sequenced in a study of cytomegalovirus exposure and HLA in healthy donors. PCR amplification relied on 60 Vbeta primers (plus 13 Jbeta primers). The repertoire was sequenced with immunoSEQ multiplex PCR; TCRdb's copy has only in-frame clones and lacks some. Here the sample spans 140,000 to 150,000 clones, approximately 80% being singletons. The material sequenced was PBMCs. Every receptor here comes from a woman in her fifties or sixties in good health and CMV-seropositive.

The chain is built from TRBV18 and TRBJ2-2; perhaps TRBD2 as D (6 bases). CDR1 is KGHSH and CDR2 is LQKENI in the germline V gene. The CDR3 totals 17 residues. V lost 0 bases, J lost 0 bases, and 11 bases lay in between. CDR3 region: CASSPPAGTSNTGELFF. CDR3 bases: TGTGCCAGCTCACCACCGGCCGGGACTTCGAACACCGGGGAGCTGTTTTTT. The entire variable domain, with the rest obtained from reference TRBV18 and TRBJ2-2, is as follows: NAGVMQNPRHLVRRRGQEARLRCSPMKGHSHVYWYRQLPEEGLKFMVYLQKENIIDESGMPKERFSAEFPKEGPSILRIQQVVRGDSAAYFCASSPPAGTSNTGELFFGEGSRLTVL.

The chain is built from TRBV13 and TRBJ1-4, with a possible D match to TRBD1 (6 bases). CDR1 is PRHDT and CDR2 is FYEKMQ in the germline V gene (reference sequence). This CDR3 contains 14 residues. V lost 5 bases and J lost 6, with 13 bases in between. Here the CDR3 reads CASSRVGAYEKLFF. The CDR3 bases are TGTGCCAGCAGCCGGGTGGGGGCGTATGAAAAACTGTTTTTT.

This sequence joins TRBV5-1 and TRBJ1-4; D may be TRBD1 (6 bases). Germline CDR1 reads SGHRS; CDR2 reads YFSETQ. CDR3 size: 14 residues. The ends were cut back, 0 bases at V and 10 bases at J, with 13 bases in the middle. The CDR3 sequence: CASSLGTEGGKLFF. The CDR3 DNA follows: TGCGCCAGCAGCTTGGGGACAGAAGGGGGAAAACTGTTTTTT.

The CDR3 region has the DNA TGCGCCAGCAGCCAAGGTAGCGGGAGCACAGATACGCAGTATTTT. This encodes CASSQGSGSTDTQYF. The chain is built from TRBV4-3 and TRBJ2-3, with TRBD2 matching 7 bases. The CDR3 totals 15 residues. The J segment lost 0 bases and the V segment lost 1 base, leaving 1 base of the junction unmatched. Germline CDR1 reads LGHNA; CDR2 reads YSLEER.

The rearrangement joins TRBV7-2 to TRBJ2-7; 8 bases match TRBD2. Germline CDR1 SGHTA, CDR2 FQGNSA. This CDR3 spans 14 amino acids. The V and J ends lost 5 bases and 1 base, in that order; junction bases with no gene match: 4. The CDR3 sequence is CASSQLAASYEQYF. The CDR3 DNA follows: TGTGCCAGCAGCCAACTAGCGGCTTCCTACGAGCAGTACTTC.